These 7 T cell receptor beta chains were all obtained from the same sample, sequenced in a study of PD-1 blockade in classical Hodgkin lymphoma. Every patient relapsed after autologous stem cell transplantation, and brentuximab vedotin exposure varied. The method was immunoSEQ multiplex PCR; TCRdb's version includes in-frame clones alone and lacks a portion of them. This table holds under 95,000 clones, around nine tenths found once. This sample comprised peripheral blood mononuclear cells (PBMCs), obtained before the second cycle of nivolumab. The source of these receptors is a human donor with classical Hodgkin lymphoma.

The J gene is TRBJ2-7, the V gene TRBV27, with D unresolved. Deletions cut 3 bases from V and 4 bases from J, with 13 bases between. Germline V CDR1 and CDR2: MNHEY, SMNVEV (reference sequence). There are 14 residues in the CDR3. In DNA form, the CDR3 reads TGTGCCAGCAGTTTGGCGCCTACTGGATACGAGCAGTACTTC. Amino acid sequence: CASSLAPTGYEQYF.

The chain links TRBV5-5 to TRBJ2-7; TRBD2 matches 9 bases. Germline V gives CDR1 SGHKS, CDR2 YYEKEE (reference sequence). This CDR3 region has 17 residues. Losses at the gene ends were 2 bases for V and 0 bases for J; bases not matched to a gene: 9. The CDR3 DNA follows: TGTGCCAGCAGCTTCGGATCTAGCGGGACACACTCCTACGAGCAGTACTTC. The encoded protein is CASSFGSSGTHSYEQYF.

The rearrangement uses TRBV28 and TRBJ1-2, with D unclear. Germline assignment: CDR1 MDHEN and CDR2 SYDVKM. V lost 6 bases and J lost 4, with 15 bases in between. The CDR3 consists of 14 residues. In nucleotides, the CDR3 is TGTGCCAGCAGACCTGACACGAGGGCCTATGGCTACACCTTC. This encodes CASRPDTRAYGYTF.

This rearrangement joins TRBV5-1 to TRBJ2-7, with D possibly called TRBD1 or TRBD2 (5 bases each). The germline V gene encodes CDR1 SGHRS and CDR2 YFSETQ. V lost 0 bases and J lost 3, with 16 bases in between. The CDR3 is 16 residues long. CDR3: CASSLGGSLGSYEQYF. The CDR3 nucleotides read TGCGCCAGCAGCTTGGGGGGGAGCCTAGGAAGCTACGAGCAGTACTTC.

This clone was seen only once. The V gene is TRBV6-5, the J gene TRBJ2-2; D not resolved. Germline CDR1 MNHEY, CDR2 SVGAGI. V lost 3 bases, J lost 4 bases, and 6 bases lay in between. This CDR3 has 13 residues. CDR3 sequence: CASSYDGTGELFF. CDR3 bases: TGTGCCAGCAGTTATGACGGCACCGGGGAGCTGTTTTTT.

The J gene is TRBJ2-4, the V gene TRBV9; D uncertain. V lost 6 bases, J lost 0 bases, and 10 bases lay in between. Germline V lookup: CDR1 SGDLS, CDR2 YYNGEE. The CDR3 totals 14 residues. The CDR3 DNA reads as TGTGCCAGCACCCCAGATATAGCCAAAAACATTCAGTACTTC. Its protein is CASTPDIAKNIQYF.

V is TRBV5-8 and J is TRBJ2-7; a possible D gene is TRBD1 (6 bases). CDR3 length equals 18 residues. Germline values: CDR1 SGHTS, CDR2 YDEGEE. Trimming shortened V by 4 bases and J by 8 bases, and 31 bases separated the two germline ends. This CDR3 reads CASSPGQTTKTPTRKQYF. Written as DNA, the CDR3 is TGTGCCAGCAGCCCTGGACAGACGACTAAAACACCTACGAGGAAGCAGTACTTC.